The 26 T cell receptor beta chains given below trace back to one sample, sequenced in a study of T cell responses to AZD1222 COVID-19 vaccine. Method: immunoSEQ multiplex PCR; TCRdb's copy keeps in-frame clones and lacks some. Among roughly 70,000 clones listed, roughly 85% were seen once. The input for sequencing was peripheral blood, taken on day 0 of AZD1222 vaccination. All receptors derive from an adult in good health.

The rearrangement uses TRBV15 and TRBJ1-2; D may be TRBD1 (5 bases). V was cut by 5 bases and J by 4 bases, with 17 bases left in between. CDR1 and CDR2 (germline): LNHNV, YYDKDF (reference sequence). This CDR3 comprises 15 residues. The CDR3 DNA follows: TGTGCCACCAGCCGCGAGGCAGTAGGGACCTATGGCTACACCTTC. This codes for CATSREAVGTYGYTF.

The chain has TRBV29-1 and TRBJ1-1; D gene uncertain. The CDR3 is 11 amino acids. The ends were cut back, 4 bases at V and 7 bases at J, with 10 bases in the middle. Germline loops: CDR1 SQVTM, CDR2 ANQGSEA. The CDR3: CSVVGSREAFF. In nucleotides, the CDR3 is TGCAGCGTTGTAGGCAGTCGTGAAGCTTTCTTT.

This rearrangement joins TRBV19 to TRBJ2-7; 11 bases are shared with TRBD2. CDR1 and CDR2 (germline): LNHDA, SQIVND (reference sequence). The CDR3 is made up of 18 amino acids. V trimming: 5 bases; J trimming: 0 bases; junction bases outside the gene matches: 12. The CDR3 spells CASSLRPSGGSLSYEQYF. The CDR3 bases are TGTGCCAGTAGTCTTAGACCTAGCGGGGGGTCTCTCTCCTACGAGCAGTACTTC.

The V gene is TRBV9, the J gene TRBJ1-1, with D maybe TRBD1 (6 bases). This CDR3 comprises 17 residues. Trimming took 6 bases from V and 0 from J, leaving 21 bases between them. CDR1 and CDR2 from the germline V gene are SGDLS and YYNGEE. CDR3: CASTPRVGGGMNTEAFF. CDR3 in DNA: TGTGCCAGCACCCCCCGGGTCGGAGGGGGGATGAACACTGAAGCTTTCTTT. Full variable domain (missing parts from reference TRBV9 and TRBJ1-1): DSGVTQTPKHLITATGQRVTLRCSPRSGDLSVYWYQQSLDQGLQFLIQYYNGEERAKGNILERFSAQQFPDLHSELNLSSLELGDSALYFCASTPRVGGGMNTEAFFGQGTRLTVV.

V usage is TRBV5-1 and J usage is TRBJ2-2; 7 bases line up with TRBD2. V trimming: 4 bases; J trimming: 4 bases; junction bases outside the gene matches: 16. Germline CDR1 is SGHRS and CDR2 is YFSETQ. The CDR3 runs 18 residues. In DNA, the CDR3 is TGCGCCAGCAGCCTCCCAGATCCTAGCGGAGGAGGCACCGGGGAGCTGTTTTTT. Translation gives CASSLPDPSGGGTGELFF.

The V call is TRBV3-1 (or the pseudogene TRBV3-2), the J call TRBJ2-7; D might be TRBD2 (6 bases). The germline V and J ends were trimmed by 3 bases and 7 bases, with 13 bases remaining between them. Germline-derived CDR1 and CDR2 are LGHDT and YNNKEL (reference sequence). The CDR3 is 13 amino acids. DNA of the CDR3: TGTGCCAGCAGCCACACGGGGGACCGGGAGCAGTACTTC. This encodes CASSHTGDREQYF.

This clone was picked up a small number of times. This chain uses TRBV6-5 with TRBJ2-1, with no clear D. Trimming stripped 0 bases from V and 5 bases from J, with 8 bases between. The germline CDR1 and CDR2 sequences are MNHEY and SVGAGI. This CDR3 spans 14 amino acids. CDR3 coding DNA: TGTGCCAGCAGTTACTCGAATAGCCACAATGAGCAGTTCTTC. Translated, it gives CASSYSNSHNEQFF.

The V call is TRBV6-2 or TRBV6-3, the J call TRBJ1-1, with D possibly matching TRBD1 (5 bases). From germline, CDR1 is MNHEY and CDR2 SVGEGT. The CDR3 length is 13 residues. V was cut by 3 bases and J by 5 bases, with 10 bases left in between. For the CDR3, the DNA is TGTGCCAGCAGTTATCAGGGTCGGACTGAAGCTTTCTTT. Translation gives CASSYQGRTEAFF.

V usage is TRBV5-1 and J usage is TRBJ1-5; 7 bases map to TRBD1. V lost 0 bases and J lost 4; bases outside the gene matches: 4. Germline V CDR1 and CDR2: SGHRS, YFSETQ. This CDR3 comprises 15 residues. This chain's CDR3 is CASSLAAGGNQPQHF. CDR3 DNA: TGCGCCAGCAGCTTGGCGGCAGGGGGTAATCAGCCCCAGCATTTT.

The J gene is TRBJ2-2, the V gene TRBV9; 10 bases map to TRBD2. Per the germline V gene, CDR1 is SGDLS and CDR2 is YYNGEE. After removal of 2 bases from V and 3 bases from J, the junction contained 10 bases not matched to a gene. The CDR3 is 18 amino acids. The DNA for the CDR3 is TGTGCCAGCAGCGTCGGGGCCAGCGGGGGGGCCTACACCGGGGAGCTGTTTTTT. Translating gives CASSVGASGGAYTGELFF. Together with reference TRBV9 and TRBJ2-2, the CDR3 gives the full variable domain: DSGVTQTPKHLITATGQRVTLRCSPRSGDLSVYWYQQSLDQGLQFLIQYYNGEERAKGNILERFSAQQFPDLHSELNLSSLELGDSALYFCASSVGASGGAYTGELFFGEGSRLTVL.

The chain uses TRBV5-6 and TRBJ1-2; D call uncertain. CDR3 length: 15 residues. The V gene's germline CDR1 is SGHDT and CDR2 YYEEEE. Between the trimmed V and J ends, which lost 0 bases and 6 bases, there was a span of 15 bases. The DNA for the CDR3 is TGTGCCAGCAGCTTGGCGGGGAGCGGAGGGCATGGCTACACCTTC. Its translation: CASSLAGSGGHGYTF.

The chain has TRBV10-3 and TRBJ2-7, with 10 bases fitting TRBD2. Germline CDR1 is ENHRY and CDR2 is SYGVKD. The CDR3 totals 14 residues. V shed 6 bases, J shed 3 bases, and the junction held 5 bases outside the gene matches. The CDR3 reads CAISPSGRGYEQYF. CDR3 nucleotides: TGTGCCATCAGCCCTAGCGGGAGAGGCTACGAGCAGTACTTC.

The chain recombines TRBV11-2 with TRBJ2-1; tentative D call: TRBD1 (5 bases). CDR3 size: 12 residues. Germline V gene data show CDR1 as SGHAT and CDR2 as FQNNGV. Trimming stripped 4 bases from V and 7 bases from J, with 8 bases between. The CDR3 DNA sequence: TGTGCCAGCAGCTCCCGACAGAATGAGCAGTTCTTC. It yields the protein CASSSRQNEQFF.

J is TRBJ2-7 and V is TRBV18; the match to TRBD1 covers 7 bases. In germline, CDR1 is KGHSH, CDR2 LQKENI. V was clipped by 6 bases and J by 12 bases; unmatched bases: 20. This CDR3 has 15 amino acids. CDR3 DNA sequence: TGTGCCAGCTCGCCCGGGACAGAACAACTCCTACGAGGGTACTTC. Translated, it gives CASSPGTEQLLRGYF.

This clone was counted a single time. V gene TRBV6-4 combines with J gene TRBJ1-6; D gene uncertain. The CDR3 extends over 14 amino acids. Per the germline V gene, CDR1 is MRHNA and CDR2 is SNTAGT. Deletions cut 4 bases from V and 9 bases from J, with 13 bases between. The CDR3, as DNA: TGTGCCAGCAGTGTGCGGGGAGAGGGTTCACCCCTCCACTTT. Its protein product is CASSVRGEGSPLHF.

In its sample, this clone was seen once. The chain has TRBV19 and TRBJ1-1; possibly TRBD1 for D (6 bases). Germline-derived CDR1 and CDR2 are LNHDA and SQIVND (reference sequence). The CDR3 sequence is 16 residues long. The germline V and J ends were trimmed by 2 bases and 4 bases, with 17 bases remaining between them. DNA for the CDR3: TGTGCCAGTAGTATATGGGGGGACATTGAAGGCACTGAAGCTTTCTTT. Protein sequence: CASSIWGDIEGTEAFF.

This chain joins TRBV7-8 and TRBJ2-7, with D tentatively TRBD2 (7 bases). The germline V and J ends were trimmed by 1 base and 4 bases, with 14 bases remaining between them. Germline values: CDR1 SGHVS, CDR2 FQNEAQ. This CDR3 is built from 15 residues. The CDR3 DNA sequence: TGTGCCAGCAGCTTAGGTCGGGGGGCGGGGTACGAGCAGTACTTC. This translates into CASSLGRGAGYEQYF.

The V gene is TRBV10-1, the J gene TRBJ2-1, with D tentatively TRBD1 or TRBD2 (5 bases each). The V and J ends lost 0 bases and 2 bases respectively, with 11 bases between them. CDR3 size: 16 residues. Germline CDR1 reads WNHNN; CDR2 reads SYGVQD (reference sequence). CDR3 amino acids: CASSESGDPAYNEQFF. CDR3 coding DNA: TGCGCCAGCAGTGAGTCGGGGGATCCAGCCTACAATGAGCAGTTCTTC.

The chain uses TRBV27 and TRBJ2-7, with a weak D call TRBD1 (6 bases). V lost 2 bases to trimming and J lost 6 bases, with 11 bases between them. Germline loops: CDR1 MNHEY, CDR2 SMNVEV (reference sequence). This CDR3 region has 13 residues. The CDR3 sequence: CASSLSQGPEQYF. CDR3 in DNA: TGTGCCAGCAGTTTAAGCCAGGGGCCCGAGCAGTACTTC.

The chain links TRBV4-1 to TRBJ2-2, with 9 bases identical to TRBD1. This CDR3 spans 15 amino acids. Trimming cost V 0 bases and J 10 bases; bases outside gene matches: 6. In germline, CDR1 is MGHRA, CDR2 YSYEKL. The CDR3 DNA follows: TGCGCCAGCAGCCAAGACCCCGGGACAGGGTTGGAGCTGTTTTTT. Translated: CASSQDPGTGLELFF.

The gene calls are TRBV10-1 and TRBJ2-1, with TRBD2 matching over 13 bases. Looked up from germline, CDR1 is WNHNN and CDR2 is SYGVQD (reference sequence). The CDR3 is 15 residues long. With 6 bases clipped from V and 5 bases from J, the junction kept 4 bases outside the gene matches. The CDR3, as DNA: TGCGCCAGCAGGGCGACTAGCGGGAGGAACAATGAGCAGTTCTTC. This gives the protein CASRATSGRNNEQFF.

The chain recombines TRBV7-8 with TRBJ1-5; D perhaps matches TRBD1 (6 bases). Trimming removed 4 bases at V and 0 bases at J, with 16 bases between. The CDR3 totals 17 residues. CDR1 and CDR2 from the germline V gene are SGHVS and FQNEAQ. CDR3 sequence: CASSSDLTGFSNQPQHF. CDR3 sequence (DNA): TGTGCCAGCAGCTCCGACTTAACAGGGTTTAGCAATCAGCCCCAGCATTTT.

CDR3 sequence reads: CASSPGLEGTQYF. CDR3 DNA: TGCGCCAGCAGTCCGGGACTCGAAGGGACCCAGTACTTC. The chain employs TRBV5-1 and TRBJ2-5; tentative D call: TRBD2 (6 bases). V lost 5 bases and J 7 bases, leaving 15 bases between the germline ends. The CDR3 extends over 13 amino acids. The germline CDR1 and CDR2 sequences are SGHRS and YFSETQ.

The genes are TRBV19 and TRBJ1-1; no clear D gene. Trimming removed 7 bases at V and 1 base at J, with 19 bases between. The germline CDR1 and CDR2 sequences are LNHDA and SQIVND (reference sequence). CDR3 length: 16 amino acids. The DNA of the CDR3 is TGTGCCAGTACCATTCAGGCAGGCTTAACGAACACTGAAGCTTTCTTT. Translation: CASTIQAGLTNTEAFF.

A single count supports this clone. The chain carries TRBV7-2 and TRBJ2-1; tentatively, D is TRBD1 (5 bases). Germline CDR1 and CDR2: SGHTA and FQGNSA. V was shortened by 0 bases and J by 8 bases, with 17 bases between the two germline ends. The CDR3 sequence is 16 residues long. The CDR3 spells CASSLAWGPPGDEQFF. For the CDR3, the DNA is TGTGCCAGCAGCTTAGCCTGGGGCCCTCCTGGGGATGAGCAGTTCTTC.

In regard to this clone: The sample has other DNA sequences that encode this CDR3 too. The CDR3 here is CASSRTSRETQYF. CDR3 coding DNA: TGTGCCAGCAGCCGGACTAGCCGGGAGACCCAGTACTTC. This rearrangement joins TRBV6-5 to TRBJ2-5, with 8 bases that match TRBD2. The CDR3 length is 13 residues. With 6 bases clipped from V and 5 bases from J, the junction kept 5 bases outside the gene matches. CDR1 and CDR2 (germline): MNHEY, SVGAGI.